This T cell receptor beta chain was identified in a study of molecular identifiers for immune sequencing clone quantification. Study outcomes and limitations: Among effectors, clones above 20 RNA copies held over 97% of molecules; among naive cells, under 1%. Around 940,000 naive cells reportedly did not prevent detection of spiked Jurkat TCR RNA from one cell.

Trimming took 0 bases from V and 3 from J, leaving 14 bases between them. This CDR3 is built from 16 residues. Germline-derived CDR1 and CDR2 are PRHDT and FYEKMQ (reference sequence). Sorting captured naive CD8 T cells as CD8+CD4-CCR7+CD45RA+. TCRdb re-called the PCR reads with MiXCR, one entry per CDR3 protein. The sample lists tens of thousands of distinct CDR3 sequences; under 20% were seen once. This clonotype was observed many times. Its antigen remains unidentified. What was sequenced was naive CD8+ T cells from blood, with Jurkat cell RNA spiked in. The subset was: FACS-sorted CD8+CD4-CCR7+CD45RA+ naive T cells. This sequence originates from a human donor in good health. Some libraries in this study had Jurkat cell RNA spiked in. This chain connects TRBV13 to TRBJ1-1; the D is unclear. The CDR3 loop is CASSLGQGPYYTEAFF. In nucleotides, the CDR3 is TGTGCCAGCAGCTTAGGACAAGGCCCCTATTACACTGAAGCTTTCTTT.